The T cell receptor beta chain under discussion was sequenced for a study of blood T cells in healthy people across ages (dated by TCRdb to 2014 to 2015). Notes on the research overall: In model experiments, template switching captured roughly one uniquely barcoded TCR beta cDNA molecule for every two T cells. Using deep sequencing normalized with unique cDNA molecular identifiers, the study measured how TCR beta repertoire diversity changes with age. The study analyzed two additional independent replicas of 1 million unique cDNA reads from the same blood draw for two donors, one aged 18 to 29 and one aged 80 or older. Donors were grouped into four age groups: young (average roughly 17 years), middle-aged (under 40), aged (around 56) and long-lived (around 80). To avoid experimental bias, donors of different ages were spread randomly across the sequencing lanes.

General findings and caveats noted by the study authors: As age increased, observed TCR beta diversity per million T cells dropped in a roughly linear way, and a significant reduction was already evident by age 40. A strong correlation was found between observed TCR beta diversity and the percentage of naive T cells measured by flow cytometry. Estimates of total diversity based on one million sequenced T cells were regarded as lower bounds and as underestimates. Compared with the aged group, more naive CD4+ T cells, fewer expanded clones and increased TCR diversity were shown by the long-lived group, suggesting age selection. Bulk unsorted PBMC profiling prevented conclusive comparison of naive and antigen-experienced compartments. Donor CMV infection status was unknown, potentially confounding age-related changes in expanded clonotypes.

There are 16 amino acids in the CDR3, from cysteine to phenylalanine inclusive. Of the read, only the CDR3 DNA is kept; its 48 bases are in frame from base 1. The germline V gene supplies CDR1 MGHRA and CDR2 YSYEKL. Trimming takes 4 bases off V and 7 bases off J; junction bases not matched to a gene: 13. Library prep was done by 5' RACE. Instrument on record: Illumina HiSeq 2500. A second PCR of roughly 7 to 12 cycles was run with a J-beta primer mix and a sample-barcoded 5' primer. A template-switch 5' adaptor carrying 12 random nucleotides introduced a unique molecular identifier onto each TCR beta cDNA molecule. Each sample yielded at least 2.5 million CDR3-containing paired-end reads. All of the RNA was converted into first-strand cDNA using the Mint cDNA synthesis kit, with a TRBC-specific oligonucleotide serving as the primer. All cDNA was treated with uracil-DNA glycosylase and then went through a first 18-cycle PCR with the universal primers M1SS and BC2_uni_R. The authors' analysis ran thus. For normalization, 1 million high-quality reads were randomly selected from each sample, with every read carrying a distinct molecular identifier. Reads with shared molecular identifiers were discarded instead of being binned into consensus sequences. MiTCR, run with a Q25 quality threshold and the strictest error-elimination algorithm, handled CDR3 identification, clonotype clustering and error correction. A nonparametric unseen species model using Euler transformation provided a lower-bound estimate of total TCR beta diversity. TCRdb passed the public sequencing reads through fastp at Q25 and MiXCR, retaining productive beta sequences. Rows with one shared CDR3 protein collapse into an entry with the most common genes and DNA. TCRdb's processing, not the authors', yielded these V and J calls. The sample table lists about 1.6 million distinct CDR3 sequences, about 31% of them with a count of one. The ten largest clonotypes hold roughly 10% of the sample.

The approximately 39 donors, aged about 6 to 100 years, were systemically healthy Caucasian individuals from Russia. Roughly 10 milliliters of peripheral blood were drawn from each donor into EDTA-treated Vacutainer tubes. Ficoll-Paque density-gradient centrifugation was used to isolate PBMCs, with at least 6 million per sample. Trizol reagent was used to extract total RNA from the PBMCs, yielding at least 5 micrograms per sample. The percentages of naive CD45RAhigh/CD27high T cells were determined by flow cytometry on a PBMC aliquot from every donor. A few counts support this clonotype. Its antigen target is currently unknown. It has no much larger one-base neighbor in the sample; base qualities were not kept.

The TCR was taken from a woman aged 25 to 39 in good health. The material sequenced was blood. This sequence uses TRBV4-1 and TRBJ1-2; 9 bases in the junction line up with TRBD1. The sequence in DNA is TGCGCCAGCAGCCTATTTCACGGACAGGGGCATAGTGGCTACACCTTC. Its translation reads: CASSLFHGQGHSGYTF.